This T cell receptor (beta chain) was recovered during a study of T-cell reconstitution after alpha-beta-depleted transplantation in children. This clonotype came up a few times. Its cognate antigen is unknown. Study findings and constraints: From surviving recipient T cells and thymic progenitors came the high day-60 TCRbeta diversity observed in some patients. From newly produced T cells came most of the T-cell counts and diversity one year after transplant.

The library targeted TCRbeta and was prepared with unique molecular identifiers. From the PCR reads, TCRdb called clonotypes with MiXCR, one entry per CDR3 protein. In the table there are approximately 130,000 distinct CDR3 sequences, 8% to 10% of which are singletons. The sequenced sample was PBMCs, mostly from graft donor cells, obtained 180 days after TCRalphabeta/CD19-depleted stem cell transplant. The TCR originated in a girl less than two years old who had a stem cell transplant for combined immunodeficiency, so the T cells may come from the graft donor.

The CDR3 DNA reads TGTGCCAGCAGTTTAACCGCAGGGGGCTATGGCTACACCTTC. It codes for CASSLTAGGYGYTF. The rearrangement joins TRBV12-3 or TRBV12-4 to TRBJ1-2, with 7 bases identical to TRBD1. The CDR3 is 14 amino acids. Trimming at V came to 2 bases and at J to 4 bases, leaving 4 bases not matched to a gene.